This record covers a single T cell receptor beta chain. Its target is unknown. PCR used 60 Vbeta primers and 13 Jbeta primers. Original methodology: Later analysis identified 80 million to 85 million unique TCR beta chains, 9 million to 12 million shared. The assay was immunoSEQ multiplex PCR, and TCRdb's table has in-frame clones only and misses some. That table supplies the V and J calls and clone size; D and trimming were determined from the DNA. This table has over 110,000 clones, roughly four fifths appearing once. These data originate in a study of cytomegalovirus exposure and HLA in healthy donors. Points from the study as a whole: The likely explanation for a cluster of highly shared sequence variants was sequencing artifact.

Germline V lookup: CDR1 SQVTM, CDR2 ANQGSEA. Trimming left V 5 bases short and J 6 bases short, with 11 bases between. This CDR3 spans 11 amino acids. The V and J genes are TRBV29-1 and TRBJ2-7; D is possibly TRBD1 (5 bases). This TCR derives from a male donor in good health and CMV-seronegative. The sample comprised PBMCs. The CDR3 reads CSVWGKGEQYF. The CDR3 DNA reads as TGCAGCGTTTGGGGCAAGGGCGAGCAGTACTTC.